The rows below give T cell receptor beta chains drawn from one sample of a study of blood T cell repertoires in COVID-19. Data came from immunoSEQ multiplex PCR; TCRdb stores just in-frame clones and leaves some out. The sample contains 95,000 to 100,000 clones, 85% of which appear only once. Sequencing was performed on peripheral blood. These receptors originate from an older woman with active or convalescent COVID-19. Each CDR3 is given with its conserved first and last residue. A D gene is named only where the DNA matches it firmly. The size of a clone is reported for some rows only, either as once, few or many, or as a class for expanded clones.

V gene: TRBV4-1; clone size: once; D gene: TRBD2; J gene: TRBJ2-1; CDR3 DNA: TGCGCCAGCAGCCAAGGGCCCCGGGCGGGAGGGCTTTACAATGAGCAGTTCTTC; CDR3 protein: CASSQGPRAGGLYNEQFF
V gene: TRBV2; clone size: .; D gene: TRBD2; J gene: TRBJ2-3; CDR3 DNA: TGTGCCAGGACGGGTAGCGGGGGTCCAGATACGCAGTATTTT; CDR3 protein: CARTGSGGPDTQYF
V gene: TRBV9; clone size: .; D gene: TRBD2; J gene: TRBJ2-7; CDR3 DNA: TGTGCCAGCAGCCCCCCGCGGGAGCCTTACGAGCAGTACTTC; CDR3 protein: CASSPPREPYEQYF
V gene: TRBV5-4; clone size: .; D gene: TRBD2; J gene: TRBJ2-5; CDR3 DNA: TGTGCCAGCAGCCTGGGAGGACCGGGGGGGATCAAGACCCAGTACTTC; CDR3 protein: CASSLGGPGGIKTQYF
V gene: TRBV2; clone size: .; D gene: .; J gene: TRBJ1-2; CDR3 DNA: TGTGCCAGCAGTGTGGCCAATTCCTATGGCTACACCTTC; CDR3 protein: CASSVANSYGYTF
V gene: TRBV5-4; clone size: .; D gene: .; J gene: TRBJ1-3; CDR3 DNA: TGTGCCAGCAGCCAAAGCAGCGGCTCTGGAAACACCATATATTTT; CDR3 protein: CASSQSSGSGNTIYF
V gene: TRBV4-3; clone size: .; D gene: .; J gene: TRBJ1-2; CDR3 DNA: TGCGCCAGCAGCCATCGGAGTACTGTCGGAGGGGTTTATGGCTACACCTTC; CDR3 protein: CASSHRSTVGGVYGYTF
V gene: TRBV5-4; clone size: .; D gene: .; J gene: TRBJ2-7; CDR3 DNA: TGTGCCAGCAGCGCCGATTCGGGCGAGCAGTACTTC; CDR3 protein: CASSADSGEQYF
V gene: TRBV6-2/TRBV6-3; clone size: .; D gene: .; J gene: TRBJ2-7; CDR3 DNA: TGTGCCAGCAGTAGGGGCCCTAGCTCCTACGAGCAGTACTTC; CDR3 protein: CASSRGPSSYEQYF
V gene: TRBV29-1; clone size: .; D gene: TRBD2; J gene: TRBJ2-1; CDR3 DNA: TGCAGCGTTGTTGGGCTAGCGGAGCACAATGAGCAGTTCTTC; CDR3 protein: CSVVGLAEHNEQFF
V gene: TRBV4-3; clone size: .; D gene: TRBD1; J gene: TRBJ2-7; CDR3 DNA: TGCGCCAGCAGCCAGACGGGACAGGAGTCTGGTTACGAGCAGTACTTC; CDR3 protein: CASSQTGQESGYEQYF